One T cell receptor (beta chain) is described in this entry. The TCR beta CDR3 regions underwent amplification using RNA transcripts as the source. When the TCR CDR3 underwent first-round RT-PCR, the HTBI primer set was used. TCRdb re-derived calls from the multiplex PCR reads in MiXCR, one entry per CDR3 protein. The table includes 200,000 or so distinct CDR3 sequences, about 17% detected once. This record comes from a study of T cells in Graves' hyperthyroidism and ophthalmopathy. Germline-derived CDR1 and CDR2 are SQVTM and ANQGSEA. CDR3 length equals 16 residues. With 0 bases removed from V and 1 base from J, the gap between germline ends came to 15 bases.

The sequenced sample was blood. The chain recombines TRBV29-1 with TRBJ2-5, with a possible D match to TRBD2 (6 bases). The clonotype originates from a woman between 50 and 59 years old with Graves' hyperthyroidism. The CDR3 region has the DNA TGCAGCGTTGAAGACCTCGGGAGCGGGCGCCAAGAGACCCAGTACTTC. Residues: CSVEDLGSGRQETQYF. Filled out from reference TRBV29-1 and TRBJ2-5, the complete variable domain reads SAVISQKPSRDICQRGTSLTIQCQVDSQVTMMFWYRQQPGQSLTLIATANQGSEATYESGFVIDKFPISRPNLTFSTLTVSNMSPEDSSIYLCSVEDLGSGRQETQYFGPGTRLLVL.